The 4 T cell receptor beta chains given below trace back to one sample, sequenced in a study of control samples from healthy donors and cancer patients. TCRdb's copy holds only in-frame clones and misses some; the assay was immunoSEQ multiplex PCR. In the table there are about 83,000 clones, 91% of which are singletons. The sequenced material came from blood. The source of these receptors is a man aged 30 to 39 in good health.

The gene calls are TRBV12-5 and TRBJ1-2, with TRBD1 identical over 9 bases. Per the germline V gene, CDR1 is LGHNT and CDR2 is FRNRAP. The CDR3 length is 13 residues. V lost 7 bases to trimming and J lost 6 bases; unmatched junction nucleotides: 6. CDR3 loop: CASDPGTGHGYTF. CDR3 coding DNA: TGTGCTAGTGACCCCGGGACAGGGCATGGCTACACCTTC.

The chain couples TRBV6-2 or TRBV6-3 to TRBJ2-1, with TRBD2 matching over 7 bases. The CDR3 is made up of 17 amino acids. Trimming at V came to 5 bases and at J to 8 bases, leaving 18 bases not matched to a gene. From germline, CDR1 is MNHEY and CDR2 SVGEGT. The DNA for the CDR3 is TGTGCCAGCAGTCTAACTCCCCCGGGAGGATCCTTGGATGAGCAGTTCTTC. As protein: CASSLTPPGGSLDEQFF.

CDR3 region: CASTRRRGGLQTQYF. The CDR3 DNA reads TGTGCCAGCACCCGCCGACGGGGGGGCCTTCAGACCCAGTACTTC. The chain has TRBV6-5 and TRBJ2-5, with TRBD2 identical over 8 bases. Germline V gives CDR1 MNHEY, CDR2 SVGAGI. Trimming cost V 7 bases and J 6 bases; bases outside gene matches: 13. The CDR3 has 15 amino acids.

The chain links TRBV11-3 to TRBJ2-5; 11 nucleotides agree with TRBD2. Trimming removed 4 bases from V and 4 bases from J; junction bases left unmatched: 2. Germline CDR1 is SGHNT and CDR2 is YENEEA. The CDR3 contains 14 residues. The CDR3 nucleotides are TGTGCCAGCAGCTCTGGACTAGCGGGAGAGACCCAGTACTTC. It encodes CASSSGLAGETQYF.